This entry concerns a single T cell receptor (beta chain). V gave up 4 bases and J gave up 6 bases; unmatched junction bases: 9. Germline V gives CDR1 LGHNA, CDR2 YSLEER. There are 16 residues in the CDR3. A single record per CDR3 protein comes from TCRdb applying MiXCR to the RT-PCR reads. The repertoire holds about 570,000 distinct CDR3 sequences, with around 11% as singletons. This specimen belongs to a study of response to subunit inactivated influenza vaccine. The same sample was also used in a study of T cells expressing NK-cell markers. As that study records: Production of TCR beta cDNA relied on 5'RACE template switching with UMIs. All TCR beta repertoires analysed originated from sorted CD3+CD56+NKG2C+, CD3+CD56+NKG2C- and CD3+CD56-NKG2C+ T cells. HCMV seropositivity characterized most of the eight sequenced donors, and seronegativity one. An anti-gamma-delta TCR antibody confined sorting to alpha-beta TCR T cells across several of the experiments. Of the CD8+ T cell pool in 5 to 7 donors, roughly 1.0-8% was accounted for by dominant NKG2C+ clonotypes.

The chain is built from TRBV4-3 and TRBJ2-7; 13 bases are a match to TRBD2. The receptor's source is a man between 50 and 59 years old who received an inactivated influenza vaccine. The starting material was PBMCs from blood, obtained on the day of vaccination. CDR3 sequence (DNA): TGCGCCAGCAGCCGAGTAGGACTAGCGGGAGCTGGCGAGCAGTACTTC. It yields the protein CASSRVGLAGAGEQYF.